This is a list of T cell receptor beta chains from one sample in a study of CD8+ T cells in alopecia areata. Sequencing was performed with immunoSEQ multiplex PCR; in TCRdb, only in-frame clones are kept and a portion is missing. The data contain about 7,400 clones, approximately 50% of them singletons. Sequencing used skin, obtained at week 0. Source of these receptors: a human donor with alopecia areata. Each CDR3 is given with its conserved first and last residue. Fields, in order: clone size, CDR3 length, J gene, V gene, D gene, CDR3 protein, CDR3 DNA. D genes are given only for firm matches. Size values are once, few and many counts, or a class for expanded clones, and some rows have none.

medium-sized 20 TRBJ2-2 TRBV4-1 - CASSLRLGPALAGNTGELFF TGCGCCAGCAGCCTACGACTGGGACCCGCCCTAGCTGGGAACACCGGGGAGCTGTTTTTT
- 13 TRBJ2-5 TRBV28 - CASSTDLQETQYF TGTGCCAGCAGTACGGACTTGCAAGAGACCCAGTACTTC
- 15 TRBJ1-2 TRBV28 TRBD1 CASSSPGQGIGGYTF TGTGCCAGCAGCTCTCCCGGACAGGGAATAGGAGGCTACACCTTC
- 16 TRBJ2-3 TRBV7-9 - CASSLNPGFYTDTQYF TGTGCCAGCAGCCTCAATCCAGGTTTCTACACAGATACGCAGTATTTT
- 13 TRBJ2-2 TRBV19 - CASRGLNTGELFF TGTGCCAGTAGAGGACTTAACACCGGGGAGCTGTTTTTT
- 18 TRBJ2-3 TRBV28 TRBD2 CASSYPLAGLTYRDTQYF TGTGCCAGCAGTTACCCCCTAGCGGGTCTCACCTACCGAGATACGCAGTATTTT
- 19 TRBJ2-1 TRBV28 TRBD2 CASSRLPLGTSGGYNEQFF TGTGCCAGCAGTCGGCTCCCTCTAGGGACTAGCGGGGGCTACAATGAGCAGTTCTTC
- 13 TRBJ2-1 TRBV7-8 - CASSGARQDEQFF TGTGCCAGCAGCGGGGCACGGCAAGATGAGCAGTTCTTC
- 18 TRBJ2-3 TRBV9 - CASSVELGRARGTDTQYF TGTGCCAGCAGCGTAGAGTTGGGCAGAGCCAGGGGCACAGATACGCAGTATTTT
- 16 TRBJ2-2 TRBV19 TRBD2 CASREISGSITGELFF TGTGCCAGTAGAGAAATTAGCGGGAGTATCACCGGGGAGCTGTTTTTT
few 13 TRBJ1-5 TRBV30 - CAWSPRGGQPQHF TGTGCCTGGAGTCCCCGAGGGGGTCAGCCCCAGCATTTT
- 13 TRBJ1-5 TRBV29-1 TRBD1 CSVGQGRLQPQHF TGCAGCGTTGGACAGGGGCGTTTACAGCCCCAGCATTTT
- 14 TRBJ1-1 TRBV7-9 - CASSYQGQGRGAFF TGTGCCAGCAGCTACCAAGGTCAGGGGCGAGGGGCTTTCTTT
- 14 TRBJ2-7 TRBV29-1 TRBD2 CSARTSGKPLEQYF TGCAGCGCTAGGACTAGCGGGAAACCCCTGGAGCAGTACTTC
- 16 TRBJ2-3 TRBV18 TRBD1 CASSPRTGAHTDTQYF TGTGCCAGCTCACCTAGGACAGGCGCCCACACAGATACGCAGTATTTT
- 13 TRBJ1-4 TRBV18 - CASSPDRGEKLFF TGTGCCAGCTCACCCGACCGGGGTGAAAAACTGTTTTTT
- 13 TRBJ2-5 TRBV27 TRBD2 CASRPGGRETQYF TGTGCCAGCAGGCCGGGAGGCAGGGAGACCCAGTACTTC
- 17 TRBJ2-1 TRBV30 - CAWSVLRGPTVYNEQFF TGTGCCTGGAGTGTCTTAAGAGGGCCAACGGTCTACAATGAGCAGTTCTTC
- 12 TRBJ2-5 TRBV6-5 - CASSTRGETQYF TGTGCCAGCAGCACTCGAGGAGAGACCCAGTACTTC
- 18 TRBJ2-1 TRBV7-3 TRBD2 CASSLTSGRSSSYNEQFF TGTGCCAGCAGCTTGACTAGCGGGAGGTCCAGCTCCTACAATGAGCAGTTCTTC
- 13 TRBJ2-7 TRBV29-1 - CSATGPSPGEQYF TGCAGCGCCACTGGGCCTTCCCCAGGGGAGCAGTACTTC
- 14 TRBJ2-3 TRBV10-1 TRBD2 CASSSGRGTDTQYF TGCGCCAGCAGTAGCGGGAGGGGCACAGATACGCAGTATTTT
- 15 TRBJ1-2 TRBV13 TRBD1 CASIRTLTGPYGYTF TGTGCCAGCATTCGTACCTTGACAGGGCCCTATGGCTACACCTTC
- 15 TRBJ1-5 TRBV4-3 - CASSQDGGGNQPQHF TGCGCCAGCAGCCAAGACGGGGGTGGCAATCAGCCCCAGCATTTT
few 12 TRBJ2-7 TRBV30 - CAWSVQPYEQYF TGTGCCTGGAGTGTACAGCCCTACGAGCAGTACTTC
- 16 TRBJ2-7 TRBV7-2 - CASSLIAGLPSTEQYF TGTGCCAGCAGCTTAATCGCGGGGCTACCATCCACCGAGCAGTACTTC
large 17 TRBJ2-3 TRBV7-9 - CASSLDSDRRGFVTQYF TGTGCCAGCAGCTTAGATTCGGACCGCCGAGGGTTCGTCACGCAGTATTTT
- 20 TRBJ2-1 TRBV2 TRBD2 CASRDELGTSGRGSYNEQFF TGTGCCAGCAGGGATGAACTCGGGACTAGCGGGAGGGGATCCTACAATGAGCAGTTCTTC
- 10 TRBJ2-3 TRBV27 - CASGDLTQYF TGTGCCAGCGGCGATCTTACGCAGTATTTT
- 18 TRBJ1-2 TRBV12-5 - CASGQEAHCRPLFYGYTF TGTGCTAGTGGTCAAGAAGCACATTGTAGGCCCCTTTTCTATGGCTACACCTTC
few 15 TRBJ2-7 TRBV29-1 TRBD2 CSVVLAGRLGPEQYF TGCAGCGTCGTTCTAGCGGGAAGGTTGGGTCCCGAGCAGTACTTC
- 11 TRBJ2-7 TRBV11-2 - CASSTGREQYF TGTGCCAGCAGCACCGGACGCGAGCAGTACTTC
once 13 TRBJ2-7 TRBV29-1 - CSAGGGGEYEQYF TGCAGCGCTGGGGGTGGGGGAGAATACGAGCAGTACTTC
few 14 TRBJ2-5 TRBV7-8 TRBD1 CASSQGDSEETQYF TGTGCCAGCAGCCAAGGGGACAGTGAAGAGACCCAGTACTTC
few 17 TRBJ2-3 TRBV27 TRBD2 CASSFPDKREPTDTQYF TGTGCCAGCAGTTTCCCGGATAAGCGGGAGCCCACAGATACGCAGTATTTT
- 14 TRBJ2-1 TRBV6-1 - CASTRGRIIDEQFF TGTGCCAGCACACGGGGGCGCATAATCGATGAGCAGTTCTTC
- 17 TRBJ2-4 TRBV7-2 TRBD2 CASSFGTSGRSKNIQYF TGTGCCAGCAGCTTCGGGACTAGCGGGCGATCCAAAAACATTCAGTACTTC
- 15 TRBJ2-7 TRBV2 TRBD2 CASMALAGVIYEQYF TGTGCCAGCATGGCACTAGCGGGAGTCATCTACGAGCAGTACTTC
- 15 TRBJ2-7 TRBV7-3 - CASSLEPGDTYEQYF TGTGCCAGCAGCTTAGAACCAGGGGATACCTACGAGCAGTACTTC
few 13 TRBJ2-5 TRBV7-2 - CASTAGPQRDQYF TGTGCCAGCACCGCGGGTCCCCAAAGGGACCAGTACTTC
- 16 TRBJ2-3 TRBV5-4 TRBD1 CASSFPGQGAEDTQYF TGTGCCAGCAGCTTTCCGGGACAGGGGGCAGAAGATACGCAGTATTTT
few 13 TRBJ1-1 TRBV6-6 - CASSYLGNTEAFF TGTGCCAGCAGTTACCTGGGTAACACTGAAGCTTTCTTT
- 12 TRBJ2-3 TRBV5-8 - CASSNDRDTQYF TGTGCCAGCAGCAACGACCGAGATACGCAGTATTTT
few 15 TRBJ2-3 TRBV2 - CASSQEVAATDTQYF TGTGCCAGCAGTCAGGAGGTAGCGGCCACAGATACGCAGTATTTT
- 13 TRBJ2-7 TRBV6-5 - CASSPAYFYEQYF TGTGCCAGCAGCCCCGCATATTTCTACGAGCAGTACTTC
- 14 TRBJ2-7 TRBV5-1 - CASSNVLGSYEQYF TGCGCCAGCAGCAACGTCCTCGGGTCCTACGAGCAGTACTTC